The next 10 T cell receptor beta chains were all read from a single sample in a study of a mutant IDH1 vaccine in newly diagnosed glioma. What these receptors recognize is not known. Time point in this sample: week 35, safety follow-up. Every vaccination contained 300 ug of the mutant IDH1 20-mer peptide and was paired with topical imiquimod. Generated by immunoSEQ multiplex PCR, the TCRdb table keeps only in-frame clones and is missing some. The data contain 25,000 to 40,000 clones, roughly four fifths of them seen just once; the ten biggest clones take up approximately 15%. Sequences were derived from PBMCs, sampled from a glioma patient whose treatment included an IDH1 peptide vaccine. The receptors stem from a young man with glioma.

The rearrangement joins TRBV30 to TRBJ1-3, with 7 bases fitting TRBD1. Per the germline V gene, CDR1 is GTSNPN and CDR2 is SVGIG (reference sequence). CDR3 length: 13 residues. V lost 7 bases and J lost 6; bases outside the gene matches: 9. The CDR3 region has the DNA TGTGCCTCCGCCCGGCAGGGGGAAAACACCATATATTTT. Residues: CASARQGENTIYF.

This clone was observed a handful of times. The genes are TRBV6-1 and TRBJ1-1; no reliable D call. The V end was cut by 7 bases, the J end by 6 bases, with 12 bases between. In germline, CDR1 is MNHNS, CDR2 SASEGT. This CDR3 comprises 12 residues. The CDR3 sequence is CASNPRPSEAFF. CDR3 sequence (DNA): TGTGCCAGCAACCCTAGACCATCTGAAGCTTTCTTT.

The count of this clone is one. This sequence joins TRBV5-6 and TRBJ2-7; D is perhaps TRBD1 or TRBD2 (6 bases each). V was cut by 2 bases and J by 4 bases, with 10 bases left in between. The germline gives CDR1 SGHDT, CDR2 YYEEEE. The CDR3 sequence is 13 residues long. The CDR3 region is CASSFEGGYEQYF. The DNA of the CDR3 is TGTGCCAGCAGCTTCGAGGGGGGTTACGAGCAGTACTTC. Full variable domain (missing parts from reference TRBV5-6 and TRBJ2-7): DAGVTQSPTHLIKTRGQQVTLRCSPKSGHDTVSWYQQALGQGPQFIFQYYEEEERQRGNFPDRFSGHQFPNYSSELNVNALLLGDSALYLCASSFEGGYEQYFGPGTRLTVT.

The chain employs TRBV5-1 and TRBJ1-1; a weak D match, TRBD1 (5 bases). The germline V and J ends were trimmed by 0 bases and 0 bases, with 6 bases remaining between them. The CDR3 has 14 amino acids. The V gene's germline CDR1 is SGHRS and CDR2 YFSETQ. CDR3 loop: CASSLARVNTEAFF. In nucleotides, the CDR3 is TGCGCCAGCAGCTTGGCCAGGGTGAACACTGAAGCTTTCTTT.

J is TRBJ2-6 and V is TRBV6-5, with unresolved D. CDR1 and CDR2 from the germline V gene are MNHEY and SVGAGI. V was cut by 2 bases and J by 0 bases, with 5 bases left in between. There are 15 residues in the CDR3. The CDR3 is CASSYQPSGANVLTF. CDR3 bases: TGTGCCAGCAGTTACCAGCCCTCTGGGGCCAACGTCCTGACTTTC.

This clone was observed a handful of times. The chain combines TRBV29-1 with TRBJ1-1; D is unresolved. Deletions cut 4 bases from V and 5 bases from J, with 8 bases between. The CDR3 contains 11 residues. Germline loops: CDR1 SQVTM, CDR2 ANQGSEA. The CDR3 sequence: CSVALATEAFF. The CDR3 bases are TGCAGCGTTGCTTTAGCTACTGAAGCTTTCTTT. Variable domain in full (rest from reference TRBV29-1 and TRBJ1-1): SAVISQKPSRDICQRGTSLTIQCQVDSQVTMMFWYRQQPGQSLTLIATANQGSEATYESGFVIDKFPISRPNLTFSTLTVSNMSPEDSSIYLCSVALATEAFFGQGTRLTVV.

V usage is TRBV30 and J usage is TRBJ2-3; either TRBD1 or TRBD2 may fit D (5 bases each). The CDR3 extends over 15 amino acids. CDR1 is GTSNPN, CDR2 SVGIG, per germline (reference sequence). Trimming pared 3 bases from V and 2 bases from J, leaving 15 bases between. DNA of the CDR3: TGTGCCTGGAGCCCGGGACCCACGAACACAGATACGCAGTATTTT. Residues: CAWSPGPTNTDTQYF. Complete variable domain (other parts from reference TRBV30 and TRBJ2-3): SQTIHQWPATLVQPVGSPLSLECTVEGTSNPNLYWYRQAAGRGLQLLFYSVGIGQISSEVPQNLSASRPQDRQFILSSKKLLLSDSGFYLCAWSPGPTNTDTQYFGPGTRLTVL.

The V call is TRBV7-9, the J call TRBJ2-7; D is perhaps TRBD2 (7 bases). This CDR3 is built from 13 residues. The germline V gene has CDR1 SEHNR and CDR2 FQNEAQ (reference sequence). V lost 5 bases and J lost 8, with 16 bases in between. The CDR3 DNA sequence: TGTGCCAGCAGCCTGGGGGGGGCCGGGAAGCAGTACTTC. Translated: CASSLGGAGKQYF.

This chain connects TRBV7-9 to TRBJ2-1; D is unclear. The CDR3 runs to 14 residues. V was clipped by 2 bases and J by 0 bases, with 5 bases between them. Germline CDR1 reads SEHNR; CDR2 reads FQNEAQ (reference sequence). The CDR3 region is CASSLLSSYNEQFF. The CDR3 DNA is TGTGCCAGCAGCTTACTCAGCTCCTACAATGAGCAGTTCTTC.

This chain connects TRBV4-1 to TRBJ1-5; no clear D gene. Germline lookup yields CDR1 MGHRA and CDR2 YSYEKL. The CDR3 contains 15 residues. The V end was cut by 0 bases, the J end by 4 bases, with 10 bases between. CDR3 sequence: CASSQEARGNQPQHF. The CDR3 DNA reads TGCGCCAGCAGCCAAGAAGCCCGGGGAAATCAGCCCCAGCATTTT.